The source of this TCR beta chain is a study of T cells in women clearing cervical HPV infection. Concerning this clone itself: No antigen is known for it. Read sequence stops 3 residues before the CDR3 end, and the germline J gene provides the missing end.

MY09/MY11 PCR detected cervical HPV DNA; dot-blot assigned genotypes. Trimming left V 3 bases short and J 3 bases short, with 11 bases between. CDR3 length: 14 amino acids. The germline gives CDR1 PRHDT, CDR2 FYEKMQ (reference sequence). Overall study findings and caveats: T-cell numbers per sample were unknown and may explain richness differences.

Measured with immunoSEQ multiplex PCR; TCRdb has only the in-frame clones, and not every one. This sample's table has approximately 32,000 clones. The sequenced material came from blood buffy coat. V usage is TRBV13 and J usage is TRBJ1-1, with D possibly TRBD1 on 5 matching bases. The receptor's source is a woman aged 18-70 years with a cervical HPV16 infection that either progressed to CIN3+ or cleared (not recorded which). The CDR3 bases that were read are TGTGCCAGCAGCTTCAGGGATTCGGACACTGAA. It translates to CASSFRDSDTE. The entire CDR3 is CASSFRDSDTEAFF.